Each of the 9 T cell receptor beta chains below was sequenced from the same sample in a study of blood T cell repertoires in COVID-19. Produced via immunoSEQ multiplex PCR; TCRdb's table is partial and in-frame only. This sample has under 300,000 clones; approximately 82% occur once, and the top ten carry around 6%. The sample comprised peripheral blood. The receptors here all came from a man aged 80 or over with acute or convalescent COVID-19.

The chain combines TRBV6-1 with TRBJ2-7; maybe TRBD2 (5 bases). Trimming shortened V by 2 bases and J by 0 bases, and 14 bases separated the two germline ends. Germline-derived CDR1 and CDR2 are MNHNS and SASEGT. The CDR3 has 16 residues. CDR3 nucleotide sequence: TGTGCCAGCAGTGAATCCCTTCTAGCAAGCTCCTACGAGCAGTACTTC. It yields the protein CASSESLLASSYEQYF.

The chain employs TRBV11-2 and TRBJ2-4, with 8 bases identical to TRBD2. Losses at the gene ends were 5 bases for V and 3 bases for J; bases not matched to a gene: 6. Germline-derived CDR1 and CDR2 are SGHAT and FQNNGV. The CDR3 has 15 amino acids. The CDR3 sequence: CASSPGLASKNIQYF. The CDR3 DNA is TGTGCCAGCAGCCCAGGACTAGCCAGCAAAAACATTCAGTACTTC. Full variable domain (missing parts from reference TRBV11-2 and TRBJ2-4): EAGVAQSPRYKIIEKRQSVAFWCNPISGHATLYWYQQILGQGPKLLIQFQNNGVVDDSQLPKDRFSAERLKGVDSTLKIQPAKLEDSAVYLCASSPGLASKNIQYFGAGTRLSVL.

The sample holds one count of this clone. The chain combines TRBV5-4 with TRBJ2-4, with 9 bases that match TRBD1. Looked up from germline, CDR1 is SGHNT and CDR2 is YYREEE (reference sequence). V was pared by 9 bases and J by 3 bases, with 7 bases of the junction left unmatched. This CDR3 contains 14 residues. The CDR3 DNA is TGTGCCACCCGACAGGGGGGAGACAAAAACATTCAGTACTTC. Its protein is CATRQGGDKNIQYF.

The chain joins TRBV19 to TRBJ1-1, with a possible D match to TRBD1 (5 bases). The CDR3 is 16 amino acids. With 6 bases removed from V and 5 bases from J, the gap between germline ends came to 22 bases. Germline loops: CDR1 LNHDA, CDR2 SQIVND (reference sequence). The CDR3 sequence: CASRSLTDLLGTEAFF. In DNA form, the CDR3 reads TGTGCCAGTAGATCCCTGACAGACCTTCTTGGGACTGAAGCTTTCTTT.

CDR3 loop: CASSQVGGAGTEAFF. In nucleotides, the CDR3 is TGCGCCAGCAGCCAAGTGGGTGGAGCGGGCACTGAAGCTTTCTTT. The chain is built from TRBV4-1 and TRBJ1-1, with D unclear. V dropped 1 base and J dropped 4 bases, with 13 bases sitting between them. The CDR3 covers 15 residues. The germline CDR1 and CDR2 sequences are MGHRA and YSYEKL.

The chain links TRBV3-1 (or the pseudogene TRBV3-2) to TRBJ1-4; 7 bases agree with TRBD1. Germline trimming cut 2 bases from V and 4 bases from J; bases unmatched to any gene: 4. Germline loops: CDR1 LGHDT, CDR2 YNNKEL (reference sequence). The CDR3 sequence is 15 residues long. CDR3 nucleotide sequence: TGTGCCAGCAGCCAACCGGGACAGCTTAATGAAAAACTGTTTTTT. Its protein product is CASSQPGQLNEKLFF.

The chain has TRBV3-1 (or the pseudogene TRBV3-2) and TRBJ1-1; D is unresolved. The CDR3 sequence is 14 residues long. V lost 2 bases to trimming and J lost 6 bases, with 13 bases between them. Germline V gene sequence: CDR1 LGHDT, CDR2 YNNKEL (reference sequence). CDR3 sequence reads: CASSQWGEGAEAFF. Written as DNA, the CDR3 is TGTGCCAGCAGCCAATGGGGTGAGGGAGCTGAAGCTTTCTTT.

The rearrangement uses TRBV7-8 and TRBJ1-6, with TRBD1 matching over 10 bases. V lost 4 bases to trimming and J lost 4 bases; unmatched junction nucleotides: 4. Germline V gene sequence: CDR1 SGHVS, CDR2 FQNEAQ. CDR3 size: 16 residues. The CDR3 protein is CASSSWTGGYNSPLHF. The DNA for the CDR3 is TGTGCCAGCAGCTCATGGACAGGGGGTTATAATTCACCCCTCCACTTT.

The chain joins TRBV28 to TRBJ1-5, with 9 positions matching TRBD1. Losses at the gene ends were 6 bases for V and 4 bases for J; bases not matched to a gene: 7. CDR3 length: 15 residues. Germline CDR1 and CDR2: MDHEN and SYDVKM. The CDR3 loop is CASSRPGQGNQPQHF. In DNA form, the CDR3 reads TGTGCCAGCAGCCGACCGGGACAGGGTAATCAGCCCCAGCATTTT.